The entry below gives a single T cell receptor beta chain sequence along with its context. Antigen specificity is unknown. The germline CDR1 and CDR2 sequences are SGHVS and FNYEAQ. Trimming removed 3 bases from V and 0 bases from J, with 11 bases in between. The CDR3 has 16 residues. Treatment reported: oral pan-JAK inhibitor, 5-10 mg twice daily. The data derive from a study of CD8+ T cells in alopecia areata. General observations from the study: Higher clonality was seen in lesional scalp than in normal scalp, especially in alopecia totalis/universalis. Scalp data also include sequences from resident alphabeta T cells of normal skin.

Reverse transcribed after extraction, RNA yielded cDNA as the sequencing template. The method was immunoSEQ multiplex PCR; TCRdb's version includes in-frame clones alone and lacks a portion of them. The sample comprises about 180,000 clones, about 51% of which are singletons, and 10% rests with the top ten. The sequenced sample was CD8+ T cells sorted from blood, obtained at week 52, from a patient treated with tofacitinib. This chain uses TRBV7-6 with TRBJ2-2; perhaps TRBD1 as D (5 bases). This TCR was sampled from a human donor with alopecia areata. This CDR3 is CASSLLGHANTGELFF. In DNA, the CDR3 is TGTGCCAGCAGCTTGCTTGGACACGCGAACACCGGGGAGCTGTTTTTT. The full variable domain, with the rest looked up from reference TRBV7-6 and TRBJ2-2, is GAGVSQSPRYKVTKRGQDVALRCDPISGHVSLYWYRQALGQGPEFLTYFNYEAQQDKSGLPNDRFSAERPEGSISTLTIQRTEQRDSAMYRCASSLLGHANTGELFFGEGSRLTVL.